This TCR beta chain was sequenced during a study of blood T cell repertoires in COVID-19. Looking at the study overall: Nucleic acid was either cDNA or gDNA, and it came from T cells, B-cell-depleted T cells, or PBMCs.

As originally analysed: Cell counts per sample came from amplifying reference gene primers. Sequencing was performed with immunoSEQ multiplex PCR; in TCRdb, only in-frame clones are kept and a portion is missing. For V, J and clone size, that table is used; D and trimming come from the DNA. Of about 150,000 clones listed, 70% to 80% are singletons. The origin of this receptor is a woman between 70 and 85 years old with COVID-19, enrolled during active disease. Sequenced sample: peripheral blood.

The CDR3 is CASSSRGGETYEQYF. The CDR3 coding sequence is TGTGCCAGTAGTAGCCGGGGGGGCGAGACCTACGAGCAGTACTTC. This chain uses TRBV19 with TRBJ2-7, with TRBD2 identical over 8 bases. The CDR3 is 15 residues long. Germline CDR1 and CDR2: LNHDA and SQIVND (reference sequence). V was pared by 4 bases and J by 2 bases, with 7 bases of the junction left unmatched.